What follows is one TCR beta chain and its context. Germline V gene lookup returns CDR1 GTSNPN and CDR2 SVGIG (reference sequence). The J segment lost 0 bases and the V segment lost 8 bases, leaving 9 bases of the junction unmatched. CDR3 size: 15 residues. This sample is part of a study of a mutant IDH1 vaccine in newly diagnosed glioma. TCRdb's copy holds only in-frame clones and misses some; the assay was immunoSEQ multiplex PCR. The sample consists of around 92,000 clones, about 87% of them appearing once. Time point specified: baseline, week 1 (first vaccination visit). Noted treatment: pre-vaccination baseline after standard-of-care therapy.

The source is a woman aged 45 to 65 with glioma. The sample was PBMCs, taken from a glioma patient treated with radiotherapy, temozolomide or both. J is TRBJ1-3 and V is TRBV30, with 8 bases that match TRBD1. CDR3: CARGQGLSSGNTIYF. In DNA form, the CDR3 reads TGTGCCAGAGGACAGGGCCTCAGCTCTGGAAACACCATATATTTT.